This entry lists 7 T cell receptor beta chains sequenced from one sample in a study of CXCR3-negative and CXCR3-positive naive CD8 T cells. General study results and limits: The study found more hydrophobic TRB CDR3s in CXCR3-positive naive cells than in CXCR3-negative naive cells.

The authors made the TRB cDNA libraries by 5' RACE using UMI labels. TCRdb reprocessed the 5' RACE reads and reports one entry per CDR3 protein, with no DNA. The sample holds 85,000 to 90,000 distinct CDR3 sequences. Their antigen targets remain unknown. The sequencing sample was made of naive CXCR3+ CD8+ T cells from blood. Subset in this sample: CD45RO-CCR7+CD27+CD95- naive CD8+ T cells expressing CXCR3 (TNR3+). Every receptor here comes from a human donor in good health. Some clones in this sample may be carry-over from other donors' samples.

V gene TRBV28 combines with J gene TRBJ2-7; TCRdb proposes TRBD1, but this gene call is untestable without DNA. This CDR3 region has 14 residues. Looked up from germline, CDR1 is MDHEN and CDR2 is SYDVKM. The CDR3 here is CASSGTIVSYEQYF.

This sequence joins TRBV19 and TRBJ1-5; TCRdb names TRBD1, which stays unverified in the absence of DNA. CDR1 is LNHDA, CDR2 SQIVND, per germline (reference sequence). This CDR3 has 18 amino acids. The CDR3 is CASSIDHWTGGREMPQHF.

The chain joins TRBV6-2 or TRBV6-3 to TRBJ2-7. CDR3 length equals 11 residues. CDR1 is MNHEY and CDR2 is SVGEGT in the germline V gene. Here the CDR3 reads CATSTRYEQYF.

The chain joins TRBV7-8 to TRBJ2-1; lacking DNA, the TRBD2 call made by TCRdb goes unchecked. CDR3 length: 16 residues. Germline V gene data show CDR1 as SGHVS and CDR2 as FQNEAQ. The CDR3 loop is CGSSYYEMGSGGPQFF.

The chain employs TRBV5-6 and TRBJ2-7; there is no DNA to check the TCRdb D call of TRBD1. The length of the CDR3 is 14 residues. CDR1 and CDR2 from the germline V gene are SGHDT and YYEEEE. CDR3 region: CASSSRGLHYEQYF.

This rearrangement joins TRBV7-9 to TRBJ1-1. Germline V lookup: CDR1 SEHNR, CDR2 FQNEAQ (reference sequence). The CDR3 extends over 13 amino acids. CDR3 residues: CASSFGRNTEAFF.

The chain carries TRBV20-1 and TRBJ1-1; TCRdb reports TRBD1, a call that lacks DNA to check it against. Germline CDR1 is DFQATT and CDR2 is SNEGSKA (reference sequence). The CDR3 is made up of 12 amino acids. The CDR3 loop reads CSAIRGNTEAFF.